This TCR beta chain was identified in a study of B cell selection in AIRE deficiency. Study-level findings and limits: Shorter CDR3s marked shared Treg sequences, biased toward few non-templated insertions. Approximately 32% of healthy-donor shared Treg TCRbeta sequences appeared in patient Tconv cells. Only TCRbeta was sequenced; around 35% of shared healthy Treg sequences appeared in Tconv. Of fewer than 4,500 shared Treg TCRbeta sequences, 25% to 40% were healthy-donor-only and around 8.6% patient-only.

Comment on this clone: Its target is not known.

Germline CDR1 and CDR2: MDHEN and SYDVKM. V dropped 6 bases and J dropped 3; count of bases not matched to a gene: 5. This CDR3 has 14 residues. TCRdb's copy holds only in-frame clones and misses some; the assay was immunoSEQ multiplex PCR. This table holds roughly 23,000 clones, around 97% found once. CD4+CD127+ cells were sorted as the conventional CD4 T cells. V and J are TRBV28 and TRBJ1-3, with 7 bases that match TRBD1. What was sequenced was conventional CD4+ T cells sorted from PBMCs. The origin of this receptor is a human donor with AIRE deficiency. CDR3 in DNA: TGTGCCAGCAGATCAGGGGGACTTGGAAACACCATATATTTT. Protein sequence: CASRSGGLGNTIYF.